Reported below is one T cell receptor (beta chain). Its antigen is currently unknown. This sample is part of a study of CD8 T cells in ankylosing spondylitis. Study-level points and caveats: Disease-linked clones displayed a CD8+ phenotype and appeared relatively rarely in peripheral blood.

5'-RACE, quantitative and with molecular barcodes, yielded the TCR beta libraries. TCRdb used MiXCR to reprocess the 5' RACE reads, holding one entry per CDR3 protein. The sample lists about 250,000 distinct CDR3 sequences; roughly 32% were seen once. The germline V and J ends were trimmed by 5 bases and 1 base, with 16 bases remaining between them. This CDR3 contains 16 residues. Per the germline V gene, CDR1 is SGHAT and CDR2 is FQNNGV. The sample taken for sequencing was blood, either unsorted or a sorted T cell fraction (not recorded which). This chain links TRBV11-2 with TRBJ2-3, with D possibly TRBD1 on 6 matching bases. The origin of this receptor is a male donor with ankylosing spondylitis or in good health (not recorded which). DNA of the CDR3: TGTGCCAGCAGCCCCAGGGGTAGATGGGGCACAGATACGCAGTATTTT. Protein sequence: CASSPRGRWGTDTQYF.